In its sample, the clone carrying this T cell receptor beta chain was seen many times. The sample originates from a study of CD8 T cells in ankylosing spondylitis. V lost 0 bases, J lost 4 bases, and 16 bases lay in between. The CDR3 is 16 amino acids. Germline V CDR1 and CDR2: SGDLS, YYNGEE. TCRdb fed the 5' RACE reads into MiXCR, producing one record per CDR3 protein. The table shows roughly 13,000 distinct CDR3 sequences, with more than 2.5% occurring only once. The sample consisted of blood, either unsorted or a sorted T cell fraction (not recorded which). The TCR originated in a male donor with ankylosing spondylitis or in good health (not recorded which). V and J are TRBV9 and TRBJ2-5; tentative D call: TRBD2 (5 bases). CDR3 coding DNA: TGTGCCAGCAGCGTAGGAGGCCGGGGAAAACTAGAGACCCAGTACTTC. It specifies CASSVGGRGKLETQYF.